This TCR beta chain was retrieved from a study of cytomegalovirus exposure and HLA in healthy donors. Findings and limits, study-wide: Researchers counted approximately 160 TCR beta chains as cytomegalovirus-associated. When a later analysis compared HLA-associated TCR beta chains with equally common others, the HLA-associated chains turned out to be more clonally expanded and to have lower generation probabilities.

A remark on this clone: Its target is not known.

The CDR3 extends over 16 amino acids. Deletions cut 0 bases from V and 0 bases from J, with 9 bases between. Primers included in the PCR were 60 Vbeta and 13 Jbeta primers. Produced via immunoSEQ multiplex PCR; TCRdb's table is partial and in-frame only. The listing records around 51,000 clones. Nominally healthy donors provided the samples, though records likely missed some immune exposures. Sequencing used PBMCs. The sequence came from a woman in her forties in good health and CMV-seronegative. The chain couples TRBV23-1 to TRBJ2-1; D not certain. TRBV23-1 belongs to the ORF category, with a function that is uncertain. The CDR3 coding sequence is TGCGCCAGCAGTCAATCGAACAACCGCTCCTACAATGAGCAGTTCTTC. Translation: CASSQSNNRSYNEQFF.